What follows is one T cell receptor (beta chain) and its context. Profiling relied on immunoSEQ multiplex PCR, and the TCRdb table lists in-frame clones only, not all of them. The table records under 450,000 clones, around nine tenths of them present only once. The data belong to a study of control samples from healthy donors and cancer patients. Germline V CDR1 and CDR2: MNHEY, SMNVEV (reference sequence). The CDR3 has 14 residues. V dropped 4 bases and J dropped 5 bases, with 14 bases sitting between them. Sequencing input: PBMCs. The chain employs TRBV27 and TRBJ1-1; D is unresolved. The TCR sequence derives from a man aged 35 to 55 with head and neck cancer. CDR3 nucleotides: TGTGCCAGCAGTTCCCAGACGGCGGGGACTGAAGCTTTCTTT. As protein: CASSSQTAGTEAFF.